Each of the 22 T cell receptor beta chains below was sequenced from the same sample in a study of cytomegalovirus exposure and HLA in healthy donors. PCR used 60 Vbeta primers and 13 Jbeta primers. Method: immunoSEQ multiplex PCR; TCRdb's copy keeps in-frame clones and lacks some. In the table there are fewer than 80,000 clones, more than 70% of which are singletons. Material: PBMCs. The receptors were sampled from a woman in her 30s in good health and CMV-seronegative.

J is TRBJ1-1 and V is TRBV9; D gene uncertain. Germline-derived CDR1 and CDR2 are SGDLS and YYNGEE. This CDR3 comprises 12 residues. V lost 4 bases to trimming and J lost 2 bases, with 6 bases between them. The CDR3, as DNA: TGTGCCAGCAGCCCGGTCAACACTGAAGCTTTCTTT. Protein sequence: CASSPVNTEAFF.

This sequence joins TRBV21-1 and TRBJ1-2; the D segment call TRBD1 is taken from the table without a DNA check. TRBV21-1 is an annotated pseudogene. CDR3 length equals 13 residues. CDR3 amino acids: CASSIDTIYGYTF. The DNA for the CDR3 is TGTGCCAGCAGCATAGACACAATCTATGGCTACACCTTC.

The V and J genes are TRBV19 and TRBJ1-3; 9 bases map to TRBD1. CDR3 size: 16 residues. Germline V gives CDR1 LNHDA, CDR2 SQIVND (reference sequence). With 5 bases clipped from V and 2 bases from J, the junction kept 7 bases outside the gene matches. Here the CDR3 DNA reads TGTGCCAGTAGTGGAGGACAGGGGATCACTGGAAACACCATATATTTT. It translates to CASSGGQGITGNTIYF. The complete variable domain, with remaining parts taken from reference TRBV19 and TRBJ1-3, reads DGGITQSPKYLFRKEGQNVTLSCEQNLNHDAMYWYRQDPGQGLRLIYYSQIVNDFQKGDIAEGYSVSREKKESFPLTVTSAQKNPTAFYLCASSGGQGITGNTIYFGEGSWLTVV.

This chain links TRBV11-3 with TRBJ2-5, with 13 positions matching TRBD2. Trimming removed 5 bases from V and 8 bases from J; junction bases left unmatched: 5. The germline gives CDR1 SGHNT, CDR2 YENEEA. The CDR3 is made up of 14 amino acids. CDR3 residues: CASSLRTSGSTQYF. The CDR3, as DNA: TGTGCCAGCAGCCTAAGGACTAGCGGGAGTACCCAGTACTTC.

V and J are TRBV6-6 and TRBJ1-2; D is ambiguous. The CDR3 sequence is 15 residues long. Germline V CDR1 and CDR2: MNHNY, SVGAGI (reference sequence). V was shortened by 0 bases and J by 0 bases, with 8 bases between the two germline ends. CDR3 nucleotides: TGTGCCAGCAGTTACTCGGGCTCTTCTAACTATGGCTACACCTTC. Translation gives CASSYSGSSNYGYTF.

The rearrangement joins TRBV28 to TRBJ1-3; tentatively, D is TRBD1 (6 bases). CDR1 and CDR2 (germline): MDHEN, SYDVKM. Trimming shortened V by 6 bases and J by 3 bases, and 12 bases separated the two germline ends. The length of the CDR3 is 14 residues. The CDR3 here is CASRTQGRGNTIYF. Written as DNA, the CDR3 is TGTGCCAGCAGGACACAGGGTCGTGGAAACACCATATATTTT.

The chain carries TRBV7-9 and TRBJ1-2; a possible D gene is TRBD1 (6 bases). Germline V gene sequence: CDR1 SEHNR, CDR2 FQNEAQ (reference sequence). V lost 1 base and J lost 3, with 6 bases in between. This CDR3 comprises 13 residues. This chain's CDR3 is CASSLGQDYGYTF. CDR3 sequence (DNA): TGTGCCAGCAGCTTAGGACAGGACTATGGCTACACCTTC.

The CDR3 protein is CASSWDSSSSGNTIYF. The CDR3 bases are TGTGCCAGCAGCTGGGACAGCTCGAGCTCTGGAAACACCATATATTTT. The rearrangement uses TRBV7-2 and TRBJ1-3; 7 bases fit TRBD1. From germline, CDR1 is SGHTA and CDR2 FQGNSA. Trimming at V came to 4 bases and at J to 0 bases, leaving 6 bases not matched to a gene. The CDR3 spans 16 residues.

V is TRBV27 and J is TRBJ2-5; 7 bases are a match to TRBD2. The CDR3 has 16 amino acids. J was trimmed by 8 bases and V by 1 base; bases with no gene match: 13. Germline loops: CDR1 MNHEY, CDR2 SMNVEV (reference sequence). This CDR3 reads CASSLLAGEFPETQYF. The CDR3 bases are TGTGCCAGCAGTTTATTGGCGGGAGAGTTCCCAGAAACCCAGTACTTC.

This chain joins TRBV30 and TRBJ1-4, with TRBD1 identical over 7 bases. Germline trimming cut 8 bases from V and 0 bases from J; bases unmatched to any gene: 12. CDR1 and CDR2 from the germline V gene are GTSNPN and SVGIG (reference sequence). This CDR3 is 16 amino acids long. CDR3 DNA: TGTGCCGTCACAGGGGCGTATGTTGCAACTAATGAAAAACTGTTTTTT. The encoded protein is CAVTGAYVATNEKLFF.

The table lists this clone with a few counts. This chain joins TRBV19 and TRBJ2-3; 9 nucleotides line up with TRBD1. The CDR3 spans 15 residues. With V trimmed by 5 bases and J by 1 base, 4 bases remained unmatched. Germline lookup yields CDR1 LNHDA and CDR2 SQIVND (reference sequence). CDR3 sequence (DNA): TGTGCCAGTAGTCCGCGGACAGGGGGCACAGATACGCAGTATTTT. It specifies CASSPRTGGTDTQYF.

V gene TRBV5-1 combines with J gene TRBJ1-1, with 10 bases that match TRBD1. Trimming removed 3 bases from V and 0 bases from J; junction bases left unmatched: 8. The CDR3 totals 17 residues. The germline V gene has CDR1 SGHRS and CDR2 YFSETQ. CDR3 protein: CASSSPGTGELNTEAFF. The DNA for the CDR3 is TGCGCCAGCAGCTCACCCGGGACAGGGGAGCTGAACACTGAAGCTTTCTTT.

The chain has TRBV9 and TRBJ1-2, with 10 bases that match TRBD1. The germline V gene has CDR1 SGDLS and CDR2 YYNGEE. V gave up 3 bases and J gave up 4 bases; unmatched junction bases: 18. The CDR3 totals 19 residues. CDR3 coding DNA: TGTGCCAGCAGCGAAACCCCCGGGACAGGGGACCCCGGGGGCTATGGCTACACCTTC. It yields the protein CASSETPGTGDPGGYGYTF.

The chain is built from TRBV5-1 and TRBJ2-3; 7 bases are a match to TRBD1. Trimming at V came to 4 bases and at J to 2 bases, leaving 10 bases not matched to a gene. Germline-derived CDR1 and CDR2 are SGHRS and YFSETQ. The CDR3 has 16 residues. CDR3 amino acids: CASSLRDRPTTDTQYF. The CDR3 nucleotides read TGCGCCAGCAGCCTACGGGACAGACCTACCACAGATACGCAGTATTTT.

This clone has a single count. V is TRBV6-5 and J is TRBJ1-1, with 8 bases matching TRBD1. The V gene's germline CDR1 is MNHEY and CDR2 SVGAGI. CDR3 length equals 12 residues. The ends lost 7 bases at V and 5 bases at J; junction bases unmatched: 3. The CDR3 loop reads CASTDRVTEAFF. The CDR3, as DNA: TGTGCCAGCACGGACAGGGTGACTGAAGCTTTCTTT.

The chain recombines TRBV5-4 with TRBJ2-1; TRBD2 matches 11 bases. J gave up 8 bases and V 4 bases, and 20 bases lay outside the gene matches. Germline V CDR1 and CDR2: SGHNT, YYREEE (reference sequence). The CDR3 has 19 residues. CDR3 DNA sequence: TGTGCCAGCAGCCATCCGGGACTAGCGGTACAGGGGCAATCCGATGAGCAGTTCTTC. This sequence encodes CASSHPGLAVQGQSDEQFF.

The chain carries TRBV5-1 and TRBJ2-5; 7 nucleotides match TRBD1. The CDR3 runs 20 residues. Germline CDR1 reads SGHRS; CDR2 reads YFSETQ. The trim removed 2 bases at V and 2 bases at J, leaving 21 bases unmatched. The CDR3 sequence: CASSFDSQFPTGQIQETQYF. DNA of the CDR3: TGCGCCAGCAGCTTCGACTCCCAATTCCCGACAGGGCAGATACAAGAGACCCAGTACTTC.

The CDR3 sequence is CASSPRTGGFAFF. The CDR3 DNA is TGTGCCAGCAGCCCACGGACAGGGGGCTTCGCTTTCTTT. The rearrangement uses TRBV9 and TRBJ1-1, with 11 nucleotides matching TRBD1. Germline CDR1 and CDR2: SGDLS and YYNGEE. This CDR3 comprises 13 residues. V was clipped by 4 bases and J by 11 bases; unmatched bases: 7. Together with reference TRBV9 and TRBJ1-1, the CDR3 gives the full variable domain: DSGVTQTPKHLITATGQRVTLRCSPRSGDLSVYWYQQSLDQGLQFLIQYYNGEERAKGNILERFSAQQFPDLHSELNLSSLELGDSALYFCASSPRTGGFAFFGQGTRLTVV.

The chain recombines TRBV7-3 with TRBJ2-3, with D perhaps matching TRBD1 (5 bases). Germline V lookup: CDR1 SGHTA, CDR2 FQGTGA. V lost 3 bases and J lost 2, with 9 bases in between. The CDR3 is 14 amino acids. The CDR3 region has the DNA TGTGCCAGCAGCTTTTCAGGGCCCACAGATACGCAGTATTTT. Translation: CASSFSGPTDTQYF.

This clone was counted once. The genes are TRBV6-1 and TRBJ2-3; a possible D gene is TRBD1 (5 bases). Trimming left V 3 bases short and J 4 bases short, with 14 bases between. CDR3 length: 15 amino acids. Per the germline V gene, CDR1 is MNHNS and CDR2 is SASEGT. CDR3 in amino acids: CASSDDPGKADTQYF. CDR3 nucleotide sequence: TGTGCCAGCAGTGACGATCCAGGGAAAGCAGATACGCAGTATTTT.

The chain uses TRBV6-6 and TRBJ1-5; no reliable D call. Per the germline V gene, CDR1 is MNHNY and CDR2 is SVGAGI (reference sequence). This CDR3 spans 15 amino acids. Trimming took off 2 bases at V and 4 bases at J, with 12 bases between the two ends. CDR3 protein: CASSYEETINQPQHF. The CDR3 nucleotides read TGTGCCAGCAGTTACGAGGAGACCATAAATCAGCCCCAGCATTTT.

The chain carries TRBV19 and TRBJ1-1; D is ambiguous. Germline V gene lookup returns CDR1 LNHDA and CDR2 SQIVND (reference sequence). Trimming removed 5 bases at V and 4 bases at J, with 23 bases between. The CDR3 extends over 17 amino acids. CDR3 in amino acids: CASSPERVIARGTEAFF. The CDR3 coding sequence is TGTGCCAGTAGTCCCGAACGGGTGATTGCGCGGGGCACTGAAGCTTTCTTT.